This entry is about one T cell receptor beta chain. Antigen unknown. The V end lost 0 bases, the J end lost 7 bases, and 13 bases lay between the germline ends. The CDR3 length is 15 residues. Germline CDR1 reads LGHNA; CDR2 reads YSLEER. TRB rearrangements were amplified by multiplex PCR with BIOMED2 TRB-A/B primers. MiXCR was run by TCRdb on the multiplex PCR reads, yielding one entry per CDR3 protein. The sample has more than 15,000 distinct CDR3 sequences, 35% to 45% seen once. These data belong to a study of T and B cells in COVID-19 patients. Study outcomes and limitations: In COVID-19 patients, T cell receptor beta variable and joining gene use was reportedly strongly skewed.

TRB was amplified from approximately 250-480 ng of blood genomic DNA. The clonotype originates from a human donor with active COVID-19. The sequencing sample was made of blood. The chain combines TRBV4-3 with TRBJ2-4; D gene ambiguous. The CDR3 sequence: CASSQDFFSGNIQYF. CDR3 bases: TGCGCCAGCAGCCAAGATTTCTTCTCCGGCAACATTCAGTACTTC.